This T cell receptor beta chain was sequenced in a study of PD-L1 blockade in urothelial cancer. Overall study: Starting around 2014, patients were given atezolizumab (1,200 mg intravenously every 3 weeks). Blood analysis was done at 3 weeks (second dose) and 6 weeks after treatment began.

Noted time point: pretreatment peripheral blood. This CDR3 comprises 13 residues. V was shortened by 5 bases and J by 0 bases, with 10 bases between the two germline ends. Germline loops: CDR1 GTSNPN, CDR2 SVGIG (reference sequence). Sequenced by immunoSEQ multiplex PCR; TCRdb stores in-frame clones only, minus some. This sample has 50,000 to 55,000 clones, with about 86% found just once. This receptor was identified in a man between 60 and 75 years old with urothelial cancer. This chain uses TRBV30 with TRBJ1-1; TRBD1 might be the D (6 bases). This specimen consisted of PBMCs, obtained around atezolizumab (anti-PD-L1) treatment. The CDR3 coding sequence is TGTGCCTGGGGAACAGGGATGAACACTGAAGCTTTCTTT. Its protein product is CAWGTGMNTEAFF.